Presented here are 11 T cell receptor beta chains from one specimen sequenced in a study of T cells after posttransplantation cyclophosphamide. The assay was immunoSEQ multiplex PCR, and TCRdb's table has in-frame clones only and misses some. This repertoire holds about 36,000 clones, and none appear only once. The sequenced sample consisted of PBMCs. These receptors all come from a girl aged 10-17 years in good health, CMV-negative, and a related stem cell transplant donor.

This clone was recorded many times. The CDR3: CASSGQGREQYF. The CDR3 DNA sequence: TGCGCCAGCTCTGGACAGGGGCGCGAGCAGTACTTC. The chain recombines TRBV4-1 with TRBJ2-7; 9 bases map to TRBD1. Germline V gives CDR1 MGHRA, CDR2 YSYEKL. V lost 8 bases and J lost 6; bases outside the gene matches: 5. The CDR3 is 12 residues long.

This clone was counted at least ten times. This rearrangement joins TRBV4-1 to TRBJ2-3; 9 bases are a match to TRBD1. Per the germline V gene, CDR1 is MGHRA and CDR2 is YSYEKL. V shed 2 bases and J 6 bases; nucleotides not matched to a gene: 3. The CDR3 runs to 14 residues. In DNA form, the CDR3 reads TGCGCCAGCAGCCAAACAGGGGGCTGGGATACGCAGTATTTT. Its translation is CASSQTGGWDTQYF.

This clone showed up just a few times. The rearrangement links TRBV1 to TRBJ1-2. TRBV1 counts as a pseudogene. The CDR3 runs 13 residues. CDR3: CTSSQERVYGYTF. The CDR3 region has the DNA TGCACCAGCAGCCAAGAGCGAGTCTATGGCTACACCTTC.

This clone was found many times. This chain connects TRBV11-2 to TRBJ1-6; D possibly corresponds to TRBD1 (6 bases). Germline assignment: CDR1 SGHAT and CDR2 FQNNGV. The V and J ends lost 3 bases and 4 bases respectively, with 10 bases between them. The CDR3 extends over 15 amino acids. Here the CDR3 reads CASSLGHPYNSPLHF. The DNA of the CDR3 is TGTGCCAGCAGCTTGGGACACCCTTATAATTCACCCCTCCACTTT.

This clone was seen many times. The chain is built from TRBV10-2 and TRBJ1-3; 9 bases are shared with TRBD1. Germline assignment: CDR1 WSHSY and CDR2 SAAADI. V lost 6 bases, J lost 2 bases, and 5 bases stayed unmatched. This CDR3 has 15 residues. This CDR3 is CASRDGQGPGNTIYF. Written as DNA, the CDR3 is TGCGCCAGCAGGGACGGACAGGGGCCTGGAAACACCATATATTTT.

This clone was recorded at least ten times. CDR3 sequence: CASSIQTGTNTEAFF. CDR3 nucleotides: TGCGCCAGCAGCATCCAGACAGGCACCAACACTGAAGCTTTCTTT. This sequence joins TRBV5-1 and TRBJ1-1; possibly TRBD1 for D (6 bases). The CDR3 is 15 residues long. The germline V gene has CDR1 SGHRS and CDR2 YFSETQ. The V and J ends lost 4 bases and 2 bases respectively, with 15 bases between them. The full variable domain, with the rest looked up from reference TRBV5-1 and TRBJ1-1, is KAGVTQTPRYLIKTRGQQVTLSCSPISGHRSVSWYQQTPGQGLQFLFEYFSETQRNKGNFPGRFSGRQFSNSRSEMNVSTLELGDSALYLCASSIQTGTNTEAFFGQGTRLTVV.

A few counts support this clone. The genes are TRBV30 and TRBJ2-2, with 8 positions matching TRBD1. V dropped 2 bases and J dropped 1; count of bases not matched to a gene: 9. This CDR3 comprises 17 residues. CDR1 is GTSNPN, CDR2 SVGIG, per germline (reference sequence). In nucleotides, the CDR3 is TGTGCCTGGAGTCCAAAAAGGGGGACAGGGAACACCGGGGAGCTGTTTTTT. It encodes CAWSPKRGTGNTGELFF.

This clone was recorded at least ten times. The chain links TRBV4-3 to TRBJ2-3; a weak D match, TRBD2 (5 bases). Trimming took 4 bases from V and 0 from J, leaving 14 bases between them. The CDR3 has 16 residues. Looked up from germline, CDR1 is LGHNA and CDR2 is YSLEER. For the CDR3, the DNA is TGCGCCAGCAGCCCCCACAGCGGCCTAAGCACAGATACGCAGTATTTT. Its translation is CASSPHSGLSTDTQYF.

V and J are TRBV7-2 and TRBJ2-7, with 12 nucleotides matching TRBD2. J gave up 3 bases and V 5 bases, and 5 bases lay outside the gene matches. This CDR3 is 15 amino acids long. From germline, CDR1 is SGHTA and CDR2 FQGNSA. CDR3 in DNA: TGTGCCAGCAGCACAGGACTAGCGGGGATCTACGAGCAGTACTTC. It encodes CASSTGLAGIYEQYF. Looking up the rest from reference TRBV7-2 and TRBJ2-7 gives the full variable domain: GAGVSQSPSNKVTEKGKDVELRCDPISGHTALYWYRQSLGQGLEFLIYFQGNSAPDKSGLPSDRFSAERTGGSVSTLTIQRTQQEDSAVYLCASSTGLAGIYEQYFGPGTRLTVT.

This clone occurred many times. The CDR3 spells CASSRKGLAGGLYSYEQYF. As DNA, the CDR3 is TGTGCCAGCAGCCGGAAGGGACTAGCGGGAGGGCTCTACTCCTACGAGCAGTACTTC. The gene calls are TRBV13 and TRBJ2-7; TRBD2 aligns across 16 bases. There are 19 residues in the CDR3. CDR1 PRHDT and CDR2 FYEKMQ come from the germline V gene (reference sequence). J gave up 0 bases and V 5 bases, and 10 bases lay outside the gene matches.

This clone was picked up a small number of times. V is TRBV28 and J is TRBJ1-2; 11 positions agree with TRBD1. CDR1 MDHEN and CDR2 SYDVKM come from the germline V gene. The CDR3 runs to 17 residues. V lost 6 bases, J lost 0 bases, and 9 bases stayed unmatched. The CDR3 loop reads CASSSAGTGGANYGYTF. The CDR3 bases are TGTGCCAGCAGCAGCGCTGGGACAGGGGGAGCTAACTATGGCTACACCTTC.